Below, 30 T cell receptor beta chains from the same sample are listed, as sequenced in a study of identical twins. TCRdb re-analysed the 5' RACE reads in MiXCR, keeping a single row per CDR3 protein. The sample shows about 520,000 distinct CDR3 sequences, roughly a fifth of them seen only once. These records were also assigned to another study, of T cells expressing NK-cell markers.

Sequencing input: CD4+ T cells sorted from blood. Receptor source: a young woman in good health.

V gene TRBV29-1 combines with J gene TRBJ2-2; D ambiguous. CDR3 length equals 14 residues. V was pared by 2 bases and J by 5 bases, with 12 bases between. Germline V CDR1 and CDR2: SQVTM, ANQGSEA. The CDR3 is CSVEMRKGTGELFF. CDR3 DNA sequence: TGCAGCGTTGAAATGAGGAAGGGAACCGGGGAGCTGTTTTTT.

This chain uses TRBV7-6 with TRBJ2-5; TRBD1 agrees at 8 bases. Trimming cost V 0 bases and J 5 bases; bases outside gene matches: 5. CDR1 is SGHVS, CDR2 FNYEAQ, per germline. CDR3 length: 15 amino acids. CDR3 in amino acids: CASSLARGRAETQYF. The CDR3, as DNA: TGTGCCAGCAGCTTAGCCAGGGGGCGCGCGGAGACCCAGTACTTC. Together with reference TRBV7-6 and TRBJ2-5, the CDR3 gives the full variable domain: GAGVSQSPRYKVTKRGQDVALRCDPISGHVSLYWYRQALGQGPEFLTYFNYEAQQDKSGLPNDRFSAERPEGSISTLTIQRTEQRDSAMYRCASSLARGRAETQYFGPGTRLLVL.

The chain carries TRBV20-1 and TRBJ2-7, with D perhaps matching TRBD2 (5 bases). Trimming removed 1 base at V and 6 bases at J, with 10 bases between. The CDR3 is made up of 12 amino acids. The germline V gene has CDR1 DFQATT and CDR2 SNEGSKA (reference sequence). The CDR3 is CSARGGAREQYF. The CDR3, as DNA: TGCAGTGCTAGAGGGGGAGCGCGCGAGCAGTACTTC.

This clonotype turned up a few times. The chain combines TRBV20-1 with TRBJ1-2; 9 bases are a match to TRBD1. Germline lookup yields CDR1 DFQATT and CDR2 SNEGSKA (reference sequence). V lost 1 base to trimming and J lost 3 bases; unmatched junction nucleotides: 3. The CDR3 has 14 residues. CDR3: CSARGQGVYYGYTF. The CDR3 nucleotides read TGCAGTGCTAGAGGACAGGGGGTATACTATGGCTACACCTTC.

This clonotype was observed a handful of times. This rearrangement joins TRBV7-8 to TRBJ2-1; 7 nucleotides align to TRBD1. There are 15 residues in the CDR3. J was trimmed by 3 bases and V by 5 bases; bases with no gene match: 7. The germline CDR1 and CDR2 sequences are SGHVS and FQNEAQ. The CDR3: CASSQRQGFYNEQFF. The CDR3 DNA sequence: TGTGCCAGCAGCCAAAGACAGGGATTCTACAATGAGCAGTTCTTC.

Many counts were recorded for this clonotype. An end of the junction does not agree with germline; a read error may underlie this. V is TRBV5-1 and J is TRBJ2-2, with D possibly matching TRBD1 (5 bases). The length of the CDR3 is 14 residues. Germline CDR1 and CDR2: SGHRS and YFSETQ. CDR3 in DNA: TGTGCCAGCAGCCTCGGACAGAACACCGGGGAGCTGTTTTTT. Amino acids: CASSLGQNTGELFF.

The rearrangement joins TRBV4-3 to TRBJ2-7; the match to TRBD2 covers 9 bases. The CDR3 is 17 amino acids. Germline CDR1 and CDR2: LGHNA and YSLEER. Germline trimming cut 0 bases from V and 6 bases from J; bases unmatched to any gene: 12. In nucleotides, the CDR3 is TGCGCCAGCAGCCAAGATTCTAGAGGGACTAGCACGTCCGAGCAGTACTTC. Translated, it gives CASSQDSRGTSTSEQYF.

This clonotype was counted between two and nine times. J is TRBJ2-7 and V is TRBV6-1, with TRBD1 matching over 7 bases. After removal of 4 bases from V and 3 bases from J, the junction contained 3 bases not matched to a gene. Germline V gives CDR1 MNHNS, CDR2 SASEGT. The CDR3 extends over 13 amino acids. As DNA, the CDR3 is TGTGCCAGCAGTGTCCGGGACAGCTACGAGCAGTACTTC. Its protein is CASSVRDSYEQYF.

Comment on this clonotype: Compared with germline, one end of the junction differs, possibly owing to a read error. The chain recombines TRBV5-1 with TRBJ2-1, with 8 nucleotides matching TRBD2. CDR3 length: 17 amino acids. Germline V gene sequence: CDR1 SGHRS, CDR2 YFSETQ. Here the CDR3 DNA reads TGCGCCAGCAGCACCCGCGGGCGGGGGGTGACTTACATTGAGCAGTTCTTC. It translates to CASSTRGRGVTYIEQFF.

The chain recombines TRBV5-1 with TRBJ2-7, with TRBD1 matching 9 bases. CDR1 SGHRS and CDR2 YFSETQ come from the germline V gene. V shed 4 bases, J shed 2 bases, and the junction held 10 bases outside the gene matches. There are 16 residues in the CDR3. The CDR3 sequence is CASSTRQGVPTYEQYF. For the CDR3, the DNA is TGCGCCAGCAGCACCCGACAGGGGGTTCCTACCTACGAGCAGTACTTC.

This clonotype has more than one count but fewer than ten. The rearrangement joins TRBV9 to TRBJ1-2; no reliable D call. This CDR3 comprises 15 residues. The V end lost 7 bases, the J end lost 4 bases, and 20 bases lay between the germline ends. Germline CDR1 SGDLS, CDR2 YYNGEE. The CDR3, as DNA: TGTGCCAGCGCCGAAGTTGATCAGGATCCCTATGGCTACACCTTC. Translation gives CASAEVDQDPYGYTF.

The V gene is TRBV20-1, the J gene TRBJ2-7; no definite D call. The V gene's germline CDR1 is DFQATT and CDR2 SNEGSKA (reference sequence). The CDR3 runs 15 residues. V was pared by 0 bases and J by 2 bases, with 14 bases between. CDR3 coding DNA: TGCAGTGCTAGAGATCCGGTCCGGCCCACCTACGAGCAGTACTTC. The encoded protein is CSARDPVRPTYEQYF.

This clonotype occurred a few times. This sequence joins TRBV20-1 and TRBJ2-7; the D call may be TRBD1 or TRBD2 (5 bases each). V was trimmed by 7 bases and J by 7 bases, leaving 20 bases between them. CDR1 DFQATT and CDR2 SNEGSKA come from the germline V gene (reference sequence). The length of the CDR3 is 13 residues. CDR3 in DNA: TGCAGTGGCCTGACCGGGGCCGAGGTTGAGCAGTACTTC. Translated, it gives CSGLTGAEVEQYF.

This clonotype was counted only a few times. V gene TRBV5-1 combines with J gene TRBJ1-1; D possibly corresponds to TRBD1 (5 bases). V lost 0 bases and J lost 4, with 13 bases in between. The CDR3 extends over 15 amino acids. The V gene's germline CDR1 is SGHRS and CDR2 YFSETQ. In DNA, the CDR3 is TGCGCCAGCAGCTTGGTGGGGGAACGTGGCACTGAAGCTTTCTTT. Translation: CASSLVGERGTEAFF.

In this sample, this clonotype turned up a few times. V gene TRBV20-1 combines with J gene TRBJ1-2; D is undetermined. The V gene lost 5 bases and the J gene lost 7 bases, with 14 bases spanning the gap. Looked up from germline, CDR1 is DFQATT and CDR2 is SNEGSKA (reference sequence). CDR3 length equals 12 residues. CDR3 bases: TGCAGTGCTGTCCCTGGCAAAGGTGGCTACACCTTC. Its translation is CSAVPGKGGYTF.

This clonotype came up a few times. This sequence joins TRBV6-5 and TRBJ1-1; tentatively, D is TRBD1 (5 bases). From germline, CDR1 is MNHEY and CDR2 SVGAGI. The germline V and J ends were trimmed by 0 bases and 1 base, with 9 bases remaining between them. The CDR3 consists of 15 residues. CDR3 DNA sequence: TGTGCCAGCAGTTACTCGTACAGGAAGAACACTGAAGCTTTCTTT. This gives the protein CASSYSYRKNTEAFF.

A single count supports this clonotype. The chain carries TRBV12-3 or TRBV12-4 and TRBJ2-7, with D possibly called TRBD1 or TRBD2 (5 bases each). The CDR3 is made up of 14 amino acids. V lost 5 bases and J 3 bases, leaving 14 bases between the germline ends. CDR3 nucleotide sequence: TGTGCCAGCAGTGAGGGCCTTAGGGGCTACGAGCAGTACTTC. Residues: CASSEGLRGYEQYF.

This clonotype was counted at least ten times. This rearrangement joins TRBV5-8 to TRBJ1-2; 9 bases align to TRBD1. V was pared by 5 bases and J by 7 bases, with 9 bases of the junction left unmatched. CDR3 length: 14 amino acids. CDR1 SGHTS and CDR2 YDEGEE come from the germline V gene. DNA of the CDR3: TGTGCCAGCAGACCGGGACAGGGATTGGGTGGCTACACCTTC. It specifies CASRPGQGLGGYTF.

This clonotype was counted between two and nine times. This chain joins TRBV20-1 and TRBJ1-1; 7 nucleotides match TRBD1. V lost 6 bases and J lost 6; bases outside the gene matches: 22. The CDR3 runs to 17 residues. CDR1 is DFQATT, CDR2 SNEGSKA, per germline (reference sequence). CDR3 in DNA: TGCAGTGCCCCCAGACAGGGTTGGGCCGGGCCTGGGGCTGAAGCTTTCTTT. Translating it yields CSAPRQGWAGPGAEAFF.

This clonotype came up a few times. The rearrangement joins TRBV20-1 to TRBJ2-3, with no clear D. This CDR3 is built from 12 residues. Germline V gene sequence: CDR1 DFQATT, CDR2 SNEGSKA (reference sequence). V shed 0 bases and J shed 5 bases, with 6 bases lying between them. CDR3 sequence reads: CSARDGEDTQYF. The CDR3 DNA sequence: TGCAGTGCTAGAGATGGGGAAGATACGCAGTATTTT.

This clonotype came up many times. V gene TRBV20-1 combines with J gene TRBJ2-1; 7 bases map to TRBD2. The junction had 18 bases not matched to a gene; V was cut back by 2 bases and J by 14 bases. Germline CDR1 reads DFQATT; CDR2 reads SNEGSKA (reference sequence). CDR3 length: 15 amino acids. CDR3 region: CSARRRSTGEGVKFF. The CDR3 DNA sequence: TGCAGTGCTAGAAGGCGTTCTACCGGGGAGGGAGTCAAGTTCTTC.

This chain links TRBV7-2 with TRBJ2-1, with D possibly TRBD1 on 5 matching bases. CDR3 length: 15 amino acids. V lost 1 base to trimming and J lost 4 bases, with 11 bases between them. Germline V gene data show CDR1 as SGHTA and CDR2 as FQGNSA. The CDR3 DNA sequence: TGTGCCAGCAGCTTAGGGGTGGCAGGGTACAATGAGCAGTTCTTC. Its protein is CASSLGVAGYNEQFF.

The chain links TRBV12-5 to TRBJ1-2, with D possibly TRBD1 on 5 matching bases. The CDR3 covers 15 residues. Trimming shortened V by 2 bases and J by 6 bases, and 16 bases separated the two germline ends. In germline, CDR1 is LGHNT, CDR2 FRNRAP. CDR3: CASGLSWGEGNGYTF. In nucleotides, the CDR3 is TGTGCTAGTGGTTTGTCTTGGGGCGAGGGTAATGGCTACACCTTC.

This chain connects TRBV20-1 to TRBJ2-2, with unresolved D. The CDR3 totals 13 residues. V shed 7 bases and J shed 7 bases, with 16 bases lying between them. Per the germline V gene, CDR1 is DFQATT and CDR2 is SNEGSKA (reference sequence). CDR3 region: CSGARGNVGELFF. The CDR3 DNA sequence: TGCAGTGGGGCCCGCGGTAATGTCGGGGAGCTGTTTTTT.

V gene TRBV6-2 or TRBV6-3 combines with J gene TRBJ1-2, with a tentative D call TRBD1 (5 bases). Germline CDR1 MNHEY, CDR2 SVGEGT. Trimming left V 2 bases short and J 8 bases short, with 9 bases between. The CDR3 loop spans 12 amino acids. CDR3 coding DNA: TGTGCCAGCAGTTACCAGCAGGGCGGCTACACCTTC. Its translation: CASSYQQGGYTF.

V gene TRBV10-3 combines with J gene TRBJ1-4, with D unclear. Germline CDR1 and CDR2: ENHRY and SYGVKD. CDR3 length: 15 amino acids. Between the trimmed V and J ends, which lost 5 bases and 3 bases, there was a span of 13 bases. CDR3 bases: TGTGCCATCAGTCATTCGGCAACGGCTAATGAAAAACTGTTTTTT. It encodes CAISHSATANEKLFF.

This clonotype was seen only a few times. The V gene is TRBV5-1, the J gene TRBJ2-7, with D perhaps TRBD2 (5 bases). The CDR3 totals 15 residues. The ends were cut back, 7 bases at V and 6 bases at J, with 23 bases in the middle. Looked up from germline, CDR1 is SGHRS and CDR2 is YFSETQ. This CDR3 reads CASHPDGGFPGEQYF. DNA for the CDR3: TGCGCCAGCCACCCGGACGGAGGTTTTCCCGGCGAGCAGTACTTC.

The chain links TRBV4-2 to TRBJ1-2, with D maybe TRBD1 (5 bases). CDR1 is LGHNA, CDR2 YNFKEQ, per germline. V was trimmed by 6 bases and J by 6 bases, leaving 17 bases between them. CDR3 length: 14 residues. The CDR3 loop is CASRPGRDGDGYTF. CDR3 nucleotide sequence: TGTGCCAGCAGGCCAGGGAGGGATGGAGATGGCTACACCTTC.

The V gene is TRBV7-2, the J gene TRBJ2-1; possible D gene TRBD1, 6 bases. CDR1 and CDR2 (germline): SGHTA, FQGNSA. V was clipped by 4 bases and J by 10 bases, with 23 bases between them. This CDR3 region has 16 residues. The CDR3 nucleotides are TGTGCCAGCAGCTCCGGCTCGGCAGGGGAGTATCGGGAGCAGTTCTTC. It yields the protein CASSSGSAGEYREQFF. Looking up the rest from reference TRBV7-2 and TRBJ2-1 gives the full variable domain: GAGVSQSPSNKVTEKGKDVELRCDPISGHTALYWYRQSLGQGLEFLIYFQGNSAPDKSGLPSDRFSAERTGGSVSTLTIQRTQQEDSAVYLCASSSGSAGEYREQFFGPGTRLTVL.

The chain couples TRBV2 to TRBJ2-2; D is unresolved. Trimming left V 1 base short and J 1 base short, with 1 base between. CDR1 is SNHLY, CDR2 FYNNEI, per germline. The length of the CDR3 is 13 residues. The CDR3 spells CASSEENTGELFF. CDR3 nucleotide sequence: TGTGCCAGCAGTGAAGAGAACACCGGGGAGCTGTTTTTT. The full variable domain, rest sourced from reference TRBV2 and TRBJ2-2, is EPEVTQTPSHQVTQMGQEVILRCVPISNHLYFYWYRQILGQKVEFLVSFYNNEISEKSEIFDDQFSVERPDGSNFTLKIRSTKLEDSAMYFCASSEENTGELFFGEGSRLTVL.